The rows below give T cell receptor beta chains drawn from one sample of a study of human T cells and chemical hapten exposure. TCRdb independently ran MiXCR on the RACE reads; one entry per CDR3 protein. This sample has about 77,000 distinct CDR3 sequences, with around 9.3% found just once. Source material: whole blood. The origin of the receptors is a female donor in good health. Some clones in this sample may be carry-over from other donors' samples. The CDR3 runs from the conserved cysteine through the conserved F or W. The D gene is left open where the match is weak. Clone size appears in some rows only: once, few, many, or a class for an expanded clone.

size: few; D: TRBD1; J: TRBJ1-2; V: TRBV6-5; DNA: TGTGCCAGCAGTTACGGAACAGGGGGCCCTTTCTATGGCTACACCTTC; CDR3: CASSYGTGGPFYGYTF
size: few; D: .; J: TRBJ1-1; V: TRBV12-3/TRBV12-4; DNA: TGTGCCAGCTCGGTCGGCTTTGAAGCTTTCTTT; CDR3: CASSVGFEAFF
size: many; D: TRBD1; J: TRBJ2-7; V: TRBV3-1; DNA: TGTGCCAGCAGCCAAAAGGGGGCCGGTGGCGAGCAGTACTTC; CDR3: CASSQKGAGGEQYF
size: .; D: .; J: TRBJ1-1; V: TRBV3-1; DNA: TGTGCCAGCAGCCAAGGGCTCAGGTCGAACACTGAAGCTTTCTTT; CDR3: CASSQGLRSNTEAFF
size: many; D: .; J: TRBJ2-7; V: TRBV2; DNA: TGTGCCAGCAGCCTGACCTACGAGCAGTACTTC; CDR3: CASSLTYEQYF
size: few; D: .; J: TRBJ1-1; V: TRBV5-4; DNA: TGTGCCAGCAGCCCTATGGGGTCCGCTGAAGCTTTCTTT; CDR3: CASSPMGSAEAFF
size: .; D: .; J: TRBJ1-1; V: TRBV10-2; DNA: TGCGCCAGCAGTGTGAGAGGATTGAACACTGAAGCTTTCTTT; CDR3: CASSVRGLNTEAFF
size: many; D: .; J: TRBJ1-4; V: TRBV2; DNA: TGTGCCAGCAGATGGGGCTTGGGGGAAAAACTGTTTTTT; CDR3: CASRWGLGEKLFF
size: few; D: .; J: TRBJ2-2; V: TRBV4-1; DNA: TGCGCCAGCAGCCAAGGGAGGCTAGGGGGGGCGAACACCGGGGAGCTGTTTTTT; CDR3: CASSQGRLGGANTGELFF
size: many; D: .; J: TRBJ2-3; V: TRBV6-5; DNA: TGTGCCAGCAGTTACAGGCAGACCACAGATACGCAGTATTTT; CDR3: CASSYRQTTDTQYF
size: few; D: TRBD1; J: TRBJ1-2; V: TRBV7-9; DNA: TGTGCCAGCAGCTTATCAGGCCAGGGGGGTTCGAATGGCTACACCTTC; CDR3: CASSLSGQGGSNGYTF